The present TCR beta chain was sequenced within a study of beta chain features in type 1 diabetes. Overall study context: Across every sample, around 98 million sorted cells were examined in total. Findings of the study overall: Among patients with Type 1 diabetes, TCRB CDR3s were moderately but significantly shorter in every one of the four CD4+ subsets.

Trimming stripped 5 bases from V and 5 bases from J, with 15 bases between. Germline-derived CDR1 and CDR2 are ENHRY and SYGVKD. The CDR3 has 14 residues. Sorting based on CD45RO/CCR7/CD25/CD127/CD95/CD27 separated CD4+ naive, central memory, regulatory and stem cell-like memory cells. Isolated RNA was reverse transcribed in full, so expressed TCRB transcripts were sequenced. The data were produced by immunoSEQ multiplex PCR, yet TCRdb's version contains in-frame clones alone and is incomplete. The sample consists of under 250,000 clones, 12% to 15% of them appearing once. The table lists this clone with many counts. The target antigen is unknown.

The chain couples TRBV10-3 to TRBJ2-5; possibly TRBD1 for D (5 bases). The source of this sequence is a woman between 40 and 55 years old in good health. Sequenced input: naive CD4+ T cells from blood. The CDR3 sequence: CAISLQASRETQYF. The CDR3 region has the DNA TGTGCCATCAGTTTACAGGCATCGCGGGAGACCCAGTACTTC.